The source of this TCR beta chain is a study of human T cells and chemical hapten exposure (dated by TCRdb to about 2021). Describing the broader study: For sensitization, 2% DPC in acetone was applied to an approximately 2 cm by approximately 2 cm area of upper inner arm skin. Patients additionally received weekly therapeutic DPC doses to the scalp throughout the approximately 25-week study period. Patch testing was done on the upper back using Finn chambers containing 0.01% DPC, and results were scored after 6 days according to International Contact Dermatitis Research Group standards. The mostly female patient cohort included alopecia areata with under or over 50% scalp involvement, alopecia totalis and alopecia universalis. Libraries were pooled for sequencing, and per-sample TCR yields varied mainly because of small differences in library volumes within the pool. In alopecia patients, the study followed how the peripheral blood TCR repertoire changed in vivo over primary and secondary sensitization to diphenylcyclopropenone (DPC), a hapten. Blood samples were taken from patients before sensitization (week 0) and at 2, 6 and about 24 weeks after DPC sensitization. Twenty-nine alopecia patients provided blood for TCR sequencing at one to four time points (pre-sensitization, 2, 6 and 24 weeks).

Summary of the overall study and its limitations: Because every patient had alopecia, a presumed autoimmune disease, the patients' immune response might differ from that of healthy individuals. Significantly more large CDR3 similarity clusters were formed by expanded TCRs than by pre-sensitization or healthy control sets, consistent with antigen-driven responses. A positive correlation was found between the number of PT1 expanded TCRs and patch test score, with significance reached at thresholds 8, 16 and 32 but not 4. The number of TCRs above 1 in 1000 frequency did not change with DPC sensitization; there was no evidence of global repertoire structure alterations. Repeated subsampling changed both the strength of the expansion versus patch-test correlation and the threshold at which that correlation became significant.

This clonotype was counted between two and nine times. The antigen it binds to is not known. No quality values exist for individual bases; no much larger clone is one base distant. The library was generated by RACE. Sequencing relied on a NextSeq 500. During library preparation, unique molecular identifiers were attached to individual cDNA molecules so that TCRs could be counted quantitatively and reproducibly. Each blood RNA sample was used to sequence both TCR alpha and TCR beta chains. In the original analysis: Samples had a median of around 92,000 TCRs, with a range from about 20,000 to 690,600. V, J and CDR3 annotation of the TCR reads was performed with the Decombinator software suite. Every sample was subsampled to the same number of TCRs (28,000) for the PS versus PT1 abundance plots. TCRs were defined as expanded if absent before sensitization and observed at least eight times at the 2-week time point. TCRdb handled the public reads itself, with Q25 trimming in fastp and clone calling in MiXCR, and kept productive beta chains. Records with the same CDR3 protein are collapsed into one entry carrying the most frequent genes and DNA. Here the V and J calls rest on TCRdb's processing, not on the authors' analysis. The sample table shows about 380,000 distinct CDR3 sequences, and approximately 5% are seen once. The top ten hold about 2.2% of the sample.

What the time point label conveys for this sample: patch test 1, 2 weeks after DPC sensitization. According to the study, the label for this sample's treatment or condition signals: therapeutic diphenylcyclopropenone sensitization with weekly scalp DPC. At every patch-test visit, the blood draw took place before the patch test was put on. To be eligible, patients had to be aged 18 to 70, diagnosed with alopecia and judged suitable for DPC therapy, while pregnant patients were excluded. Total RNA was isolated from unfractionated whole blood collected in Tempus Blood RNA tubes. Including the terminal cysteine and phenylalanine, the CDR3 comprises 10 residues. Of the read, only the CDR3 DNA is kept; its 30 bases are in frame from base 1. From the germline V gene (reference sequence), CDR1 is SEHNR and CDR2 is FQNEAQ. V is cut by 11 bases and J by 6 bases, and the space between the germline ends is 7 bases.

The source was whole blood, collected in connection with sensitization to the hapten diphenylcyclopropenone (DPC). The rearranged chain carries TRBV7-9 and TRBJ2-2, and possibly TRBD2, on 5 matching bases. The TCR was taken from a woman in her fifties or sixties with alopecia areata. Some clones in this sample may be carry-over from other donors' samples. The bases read TGTGCCCGGGGAGCCGGGGAGCTGTTTTTT. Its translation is CARGAGELFF.